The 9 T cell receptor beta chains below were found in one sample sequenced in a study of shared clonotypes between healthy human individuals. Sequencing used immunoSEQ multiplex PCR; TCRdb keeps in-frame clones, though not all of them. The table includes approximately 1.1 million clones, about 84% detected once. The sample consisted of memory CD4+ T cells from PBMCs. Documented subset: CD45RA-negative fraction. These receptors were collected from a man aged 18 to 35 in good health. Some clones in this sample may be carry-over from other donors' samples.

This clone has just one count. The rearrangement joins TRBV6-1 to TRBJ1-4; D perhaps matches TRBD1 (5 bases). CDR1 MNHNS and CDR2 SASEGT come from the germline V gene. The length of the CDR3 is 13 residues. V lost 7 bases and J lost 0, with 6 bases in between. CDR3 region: CASTGATNEKLFF. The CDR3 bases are TGTGCCAGCACGGGGGCAACTAATGAAAAACTGTTTTTT.

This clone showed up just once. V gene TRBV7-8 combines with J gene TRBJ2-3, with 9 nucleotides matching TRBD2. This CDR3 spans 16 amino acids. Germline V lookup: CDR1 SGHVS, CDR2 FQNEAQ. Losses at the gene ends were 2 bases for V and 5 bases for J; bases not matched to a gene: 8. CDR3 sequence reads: CASSLIGLAWEDTQYF. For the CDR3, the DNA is TGTGCCAGCAGCTTAATCGGACTAGCGTGGGAAGATACGCAGTATTTT.

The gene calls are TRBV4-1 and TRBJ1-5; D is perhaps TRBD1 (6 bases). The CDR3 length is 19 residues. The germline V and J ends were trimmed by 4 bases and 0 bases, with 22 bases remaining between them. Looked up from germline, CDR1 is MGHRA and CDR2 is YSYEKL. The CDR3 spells CASSPNTGGRGDSNQPQHF. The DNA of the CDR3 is TGCGCCAGCAGCCCTAACACGGGGGGGCGCGGGGATAGCAATCAGCCCCAGCATTTT.

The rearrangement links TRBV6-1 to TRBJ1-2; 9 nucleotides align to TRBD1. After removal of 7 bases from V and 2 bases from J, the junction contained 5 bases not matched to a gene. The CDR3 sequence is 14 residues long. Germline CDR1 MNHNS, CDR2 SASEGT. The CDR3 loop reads CASKGQGLNYGYTF. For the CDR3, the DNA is TGTGCCAGCAAGGGACAGGGACTGAACTATGGCTACACCTTC.

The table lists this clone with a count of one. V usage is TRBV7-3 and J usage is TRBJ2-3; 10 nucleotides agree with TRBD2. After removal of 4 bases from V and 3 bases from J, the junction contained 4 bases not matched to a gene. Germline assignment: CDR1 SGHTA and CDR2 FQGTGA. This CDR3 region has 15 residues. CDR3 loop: CASSSPAGGTDTQYF. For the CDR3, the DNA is TGTGCCAGCAGCTCTCCAGCGGGAGGGACAGATACGCAGTATTTT.

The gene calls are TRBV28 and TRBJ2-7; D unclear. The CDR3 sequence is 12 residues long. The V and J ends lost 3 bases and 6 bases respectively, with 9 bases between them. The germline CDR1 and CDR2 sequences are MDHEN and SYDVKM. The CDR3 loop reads CASSLSWPEQYF. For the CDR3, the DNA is TGTGCCAGCAGTTTGAGCTGGCCCGAGCAGTACTTC. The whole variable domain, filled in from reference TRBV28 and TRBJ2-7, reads DVKVTQSSRYLVKRTGEKVFLECVQDMDHENMFWYRQDPGLGLRLIYFSYDVKMKEKGDIPEGYSVSREKKERFSLILESASTNQTSMYLCASSLSWPEQYFGPGTRLTVT.

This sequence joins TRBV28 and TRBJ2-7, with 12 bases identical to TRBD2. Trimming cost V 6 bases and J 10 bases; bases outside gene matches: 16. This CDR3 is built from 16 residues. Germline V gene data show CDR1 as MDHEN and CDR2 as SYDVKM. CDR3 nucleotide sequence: TGTGCCAGCAGCGACCCCGGGGGCCCGGGACTAGCGGGTCAGTACTTC. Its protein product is CASSDPGGPGLAGQYF.

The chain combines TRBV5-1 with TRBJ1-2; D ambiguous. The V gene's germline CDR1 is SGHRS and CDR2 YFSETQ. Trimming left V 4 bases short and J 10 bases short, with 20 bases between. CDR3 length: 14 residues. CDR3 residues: CASSDTRVGHDYTF. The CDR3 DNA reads TGCGCCAGCAGCGACACGCGTGTCGGCCACGACTACACCTTC.

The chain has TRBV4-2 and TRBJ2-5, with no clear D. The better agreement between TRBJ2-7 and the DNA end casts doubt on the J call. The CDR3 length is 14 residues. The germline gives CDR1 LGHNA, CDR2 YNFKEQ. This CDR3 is CASSPLDQAYEQYF. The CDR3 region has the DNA TGTGCCAGCAGCCCCCTGGACCAGGCCTACGAGCAGTACTTC.